A selection of T cell receptor beta chains follows, all from one sample in a study of human T cells and chemical hapten exposure. Each CDR3 protein gets one entry after TCRdb re-called the RACE reads with MiXCR. This table holds about 380,000 distinct CDR3 sequences, roughly 4.8% found once. This material consisted of whole blood, taken in connection with sensitization to the hapten diphenylcyclopropenone (DPC). These receptors were collected from a woman aged 50 to 60 with alopecia areata. Some clones in this sample may be carry-over from other donors' samples. CDR3s include the opening cysteine and the closing phenylalanine or tryptophan. A D gene is named only where the DNA matches it firmly. Size tells how often a clone was seen (once, few, many) or the class of an expanded clone, and some rows leave it out.

v_call	d_call	clone_size	j_call	cdr3_nt	cdr3_aa
TRBV28	TRBD1	NA	TRBJ1-5	TGTGCCAGCAATGACGGGGACAGGGACGGCAATCAGCCCCAGCATTTT	CASNDGDRDGNQPQHF
TRBV10-3	NA	few	TRBJ1-1	TGTGCCATCAGTGCGGCTCTAGGGGCTAACACTGAAGCTTTCTTT	CAISAALGANTEAFF
TRBV7-2	NA	NA	TRBJ1-1	TGTGCCAGCAGCTTAGTTGATGGGACAGAAGCTTTCTTT	CASSLVDGTEAFF
TRBV7-2	TRBD2	NA	TRBJ2-3	TGTGCCACCGACGGGGGGGCCGGGACAGATACGCAGTATTTT	CATDGGAGTDTQYF
TRBV7-2	TRBD1	few	TRBJ1-1	TGTGCCAGCAGCTTAGAATTGAACAGGGGCCCTGAAGCTTTCTTT	CASSLELNRGPEAFF
TRBV6-5	NA	many	TRBJ2-5	TGTGCCAGCAGTTACTCGAATCTAGGCGGTGAGACCCAGTACTTC	CASSYSNLGGETQYF
TRBV27	NA	many	TRBJ1-1	TGTGCCAGCAGTTTATTTGGGCCTATGAACACTGAAGCTTTCTTT	CASSLFGPMNTEAFF
TRBV7-9	NA	few	TRBJ1-1	TGTGCCAGCAGCTTAGGTTACGGAATCACTGAAGCTTTCTTT	CASSLGYGITEAFF
TRBV20-1	NA	NA	TRBJ2-3	TGCAGTGCCGCGGGGGATACGCAGTATTTT	CSAAGDTQYF
TRBV5-6	NA	NA	TRBJ2-7	TGTGCCAGCAGCTTTCAGGACCGAGTTGAGCAGTACTTC	CASSFQDRVEQYF
TRBV24-1	NA	NA	TRBJ2-3	TGTGCCACCAGTGATTCGGCAAGAGCAGATACGCAGTATTTT	CATSDSARADTQYF
TRBV5-1	NA	many	TRBJ1-6	TGCGCCAGCAGCTTGGCCCTAGGGGACAATTCACCCCTCCACTTT	CASSLALGDNSPLHF
TRBV20-1	NA	few	TRBJ2-7	TGCAGTGCTCTCTCCGGGGAGTACGAGCAGTACTTC	CSALSGEYEQYF
TRBV6-2/TRBV6-3	NA	many	TRBJ2-2	TGTGCCAGTCTTTTAGGGGCGCGGACCGGGGAGCTGTTTTTT	CASLLGARTGELFF
TRBV12-3/TRBV12-4	NA	few	TRBJ1-3	TGTGCCAGCCTTTCTGGAAACACCATATATTTT	CASLSGNTIYF
TRBV4-2	NA	many	TRBJ2-3	TGTGCCAGCAGCCAAGATAAGGAGCAGTTCGCAGATACGCAGTATTTT	CASSQDKEQFADTQYF
TRBV12-3/TRBV12-4	NA	few	TRBJ2-7	TGTGCCAGCAGCATCGACCTCTACGAGCAGTACTTC	CASSIDLYEQYF
TRBV3-1	NA	few	TRBJ2-5	TGTGCCAGCAGTCTACTAGACAAGGAGACCCAGTACTTC	CASSLLDKETQYF
TRBV27	TRBD1	few	TRBJ1-6	TGTGCCAGCAGTTTACGACAGGGAGTAGTCAGTTCACCCCTCCACTTT	CASSLRQGVVSSPLHF
TRBV20-1	TRBD1	few	TRBJ1-5	TGCAGTGCTAGAGATGGGGGACAGAAAAGCAATCAGCCCCAGCATTTT	CSARDGGQKSNQPQHF
TRBV7-3	NA	many	TRBJ2-2	TGTGCCAGCAGCTCCGGATTTACCGGGGAGCTGTTTTTT	CASSSGFTGELFF
TRBV7-2	NA	many	TRBJ1-5	TGTGCCAGCAGCTCCGCGGCAGGGATACAGCCCCAGCATTTT	CASSSAAGIQPQHF
TRBV24-1	NA	many	TRBJ2-3	TGTGCCACCAGTGATTCAGCGGCAACTAGCACAGATACGCAGTATTTT	CATSDSAATSTDTQYF
TRBV7-2	NA	few	TRBJ2-1	TGTGCCAGCAGCTTACTCGCGGGAAACGATGAGCAGTTCTTC	CASSLLAGNDEQFF
TRBV2	TRBD2	NA	TRBJ2-1	TGTGCCAGCAGCGCACGGGCTAGCGGGGCCAATGAGCAGTTCTTC	CASSARASGANEQFF
TRBV5-1	NA	many	TRBJ2-5	TGCGCCAGCAGCTACGGGGACTCCCAAGAGACCCAGTACTTC	CASSYGDSQETQYF
TRBV7-9	TRBD1	many	TRBJ2-7	TGTGCCAGCAGCCTACAGGGGAACGAGCAGTACTTC	CASSLQGNEQYF
TRBV7-6	NA	many	TRBJ2-1	TGTGCCAGCAGCCTTTACCCCGTCCGCAATGAGCAGTTCTTC	CASSLYPVRNEQFF
TRBV4-1	TRBD1	few	TRBJ1-6	TGCGCCAGCAGCCCGCCCGGGACAGCGGTTCCCCCACCCCTCCACTTT	CASSPPGTAVPPPLHF
TRBV5-4	NA	few	TRBJ2-6	TGTGCCAGCAGCTTTCCAGGGAGCTCTGGGGCCAACGTCCTGACTTTC	CASSFPGSSGANVLTF
TRBV10-3	NA	many	TRBJ1-5	TGTGCCATCAGTGAGCCGGAGAAAGGCAATCAGCCCCAGCATTTT	CAISEPEKGNQPQHF
TRBV24-1	NA	many	TRBJ1-5	TGTGCCACCAGTGAAGGCGCCGGTCAGCCCCAGCATTTT	CATSEGAGQPQHF